This is a list of T cell receptor beta chains from one sample in a study of cytomegalovirus exposure and HLA in healthy donors. Using immunoSEQ multiplex PCR, the repertoire was profiled, and TCRdb retains in-frame clones only, with some absent. The sample lists around 160,000 clones, 78% occurring once. Sequenced input: PBMCs. Receptor source: a male donor in good health and CMV-seronegative. The CDR3 runs from the conserved cysteine through the conserved F or W. Fields, in order: J gene, clone size, V gene, CDR3 protein. Only some rows state a clone size, as once, few, many or a class for expanded clones.

j_call: TRBJ1-1
clone_size: .
v_call: TRBV5-1
cdr3_aa: CASSLEQGTEAFF

j_call: TRBJ2-7
clone_size: once
v_call: TRBV7-9
cdr3_aa: CASSLLSLGQDF

j_call: TRBJ1-5
clone_size: .
v_call: TRBV2
cdr3_aa: CASRRASQPQHF

j_call: TRBJ2-1
clone_size: .
v_call: TRBV7-3
cdr3_aa: CASSSGSSYNEQFF

j_call: TRBJ1-1
clone_size: .
v_call: TRBV6-5
cdr3_aa: CASSFTRELNTEAFF

j_call: TRBJ1-5
clone_size: few
v_call: TRBV28
cdr3_aa: CASRPGPGSNQPQHF

j_call: TRBJ2-3
clone_size: .
v_call: TRBV9
cdr3_aa: CASSVLANTDTQYF

j_call: TRBJ2-1
clone_size: .
v_call: TRBV6-1
cdr3_aa: CASTPGQTGEQFF

j_call: TRBJ2-2
clone_size: .
v_call: TRBV18
cdr3_aa: CASSPEVVTGELFF

j_call: TRBJ2-7
clone_size: .
v_call: TRBV18
cdr3_aa: CASSSSGFIYEQYF

j_call: TRBJ2-1
clone_size: .
v_call: TRBV6-4
cdr3_aa: CASSDSTSGSNEQFF

j_call: TRBJ1-2
clone_size: few
v_call: TRBV11-2
cdr3_aa: CASSTRTGGWESYGYTF

j_call: TRBJ2-7
clone_size: .
v_call: TRBV28
cdr3_aa: CASSSSQGARYEQYF

j_call: TRBJ1-3
clone_size: .
v_call: TRBV6-6
cdr3_aa: CASSSGTTGNTIYF

j_call: TRBJ1-1
clone_size: .
v_call: TRBV30
cdr3_aa: CAWSRLGGTEAFF

j_call: TRBJ1-4
clone_size: .
v_call: TRBV4-1
cdr3_aa: CASSQVPGVQNEKLFF

j_call: TRBJ2-7
clone_size: .
v_call: TRBV7-9
cdr3_aa: CASSPGQGNYEQYF

j_call: TRBJ2-2
clone_size: .
v_call: TRBV6-1
cdr3_aa: CASSATGEGELFF

j_call: TRBJ1-2
clone_size: .
v_call: TRBV19
cdr3_aa: CASSRQSYGYTF

j_call: TRBJ2-7
clone_size: .
v_call: TRBV18
cdr3_aa: CASSDWDSSYEQYF

j_call: TRBJ1-5
clone_size: .
v_call: TRBV5-6
cdr3_aa: CASSWGQGRGQPQHF

j_call: TRBJ2-5
clone_size: .
v_call: TRBV4-1
cdr3_aa: CASSQEVPSGGARETQYF

j_call: TRBJ1-2
clone_size: .
v_call: TRBV4-1
cdr3_aa: CASSQDDNRGQVDGYTF

j_call: TRBJ2-2
clone_size: .
v_call: TRBV5-1
cdr3_aa: CASSGLVGTGELFF

j_call: TRBJ1-2
clone_size: .
v_call: TRBV6-5
cdr3_aa: CASSTDRYYGYTF

j_call: TRBJ2-7
clone_size: .
v_call: TRBV6-4
cdr3_aa: CASKPDSSSYEQYF

j_call: TRBJ2-7
clone_size: few
v_call: TRBV7-2
cdr3_aa: CASSPGTGTYEQYF

j_call: TRBJ2-4
clone_size: .
v_call: TRBV14
cdr3_aa: CASSQSHRVGKNIQYF

j_call: TRBJ2-2
clone_size: once
v_call: TRBV11-2
cdr3_aa: CATGGSGRPGELFF